The clone carrying this T cell receptor beta chain was seen at least ten times. What it binds is not known. There are 12 residues in the CDR3. Per the germline V gene, CDR1 is MNHEY and CDR2 is SVGEGT. The V gene lost 4 bases and the J gene lost 5 bases, with 8 bases spanning the gap. As to time point: persistent/refractory GD, antithyroid drugs over 5 years with positive TRAb. Extracted RNA from PBMCs served as the source of the TCR library. This specimen comes from a study of regulatory T cells in long-lasting Graves disease. Study conclusions and caveats: Having few samples may have compromised the accuracy.

According to the study, TCR beta libraries were built with iRepertoire HTBI primers and CDR3-region Arm-PCR. TCRdb redid the calling of the multiplex PCR reads with MiXCR, one entry per CDR3 protein. Of 300,000 to 500,000 distinct CDR3 sequences listed, around 20% are singletons. This sequence was found in a female donor with Graves disease. Material: peripheral blood mononuclear cells (PBMCs), obtained when the disease was refractory, from a patient treated with antithyroid drugs. The genes are TRBV6-2 or TRBV6-3 and TRBJ2-5, with D unclear. The CDR3: CASSSYGETQYF. The CDR3 DNA reads TGTGCCAGCAGTTCGTATGGGGAGACCCAGTACTTC.